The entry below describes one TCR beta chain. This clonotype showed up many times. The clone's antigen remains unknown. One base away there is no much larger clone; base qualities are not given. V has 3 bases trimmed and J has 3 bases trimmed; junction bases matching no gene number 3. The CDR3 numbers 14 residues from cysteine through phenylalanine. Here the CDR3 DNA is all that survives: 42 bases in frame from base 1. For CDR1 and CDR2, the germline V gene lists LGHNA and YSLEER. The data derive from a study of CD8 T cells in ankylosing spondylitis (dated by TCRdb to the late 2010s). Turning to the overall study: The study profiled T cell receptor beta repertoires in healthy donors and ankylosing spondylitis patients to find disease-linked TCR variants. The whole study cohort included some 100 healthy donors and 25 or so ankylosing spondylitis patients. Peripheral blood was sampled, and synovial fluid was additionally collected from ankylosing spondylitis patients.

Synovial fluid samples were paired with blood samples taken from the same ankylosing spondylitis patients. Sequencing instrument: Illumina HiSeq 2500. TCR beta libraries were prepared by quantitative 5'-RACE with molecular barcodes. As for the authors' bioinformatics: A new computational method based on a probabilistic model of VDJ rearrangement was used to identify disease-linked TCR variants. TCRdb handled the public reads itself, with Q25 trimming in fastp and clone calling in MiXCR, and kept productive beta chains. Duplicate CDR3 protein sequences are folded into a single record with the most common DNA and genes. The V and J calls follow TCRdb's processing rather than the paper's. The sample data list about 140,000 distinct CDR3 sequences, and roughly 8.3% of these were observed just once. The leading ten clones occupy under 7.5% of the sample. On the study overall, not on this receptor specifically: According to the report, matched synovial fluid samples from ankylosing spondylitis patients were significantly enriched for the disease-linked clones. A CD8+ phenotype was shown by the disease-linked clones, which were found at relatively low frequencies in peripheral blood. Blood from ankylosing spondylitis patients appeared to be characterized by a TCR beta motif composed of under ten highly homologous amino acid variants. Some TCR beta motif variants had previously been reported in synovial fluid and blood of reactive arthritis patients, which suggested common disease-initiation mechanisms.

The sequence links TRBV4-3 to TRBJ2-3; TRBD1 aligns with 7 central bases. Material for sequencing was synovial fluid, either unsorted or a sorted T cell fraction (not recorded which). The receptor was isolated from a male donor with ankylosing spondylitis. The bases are TGCGCCAGCAGCCAGGGGGACAGTACAGATACGCAGTATTTT. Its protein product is CASSQGDSTDTQYF.